This TCR beta chain was profiled in a study of cytomegalovirus exposure and HLA in healthy donors. Study observations and caveats: Prediction of most subjects' HLA-A and HLA-B alleles by TCR beta sequences was reportedly accurate. Several top significant clusters appeared, in a later analysis, to be linked to common viral pathogens. Cytomegalovirus association was listed for about 150 TCR beta chains.

This clone occurred a few times. The antigen is undetermined. The PCR made use of 60 Vbeta and 13 Jbeta primers. TCRdb's table, derived via immunoSEQ multiplex PCR, lists solely in-frame clones and lacks some. The sample has about 140,000 clones; roughly 82% are singletons. Trimming took off 2 bases at V and 8 bases at J, with 18 bases between the two ends. CDR1 MNHEY and CDR2 SMNVEV come from the germline V gene (reference sequence). The CDR3 covers 15 residues. The V call is TRBV27, the J call TRBJ1-2; no clear D. The specimen sequenced was PBMCs. The receptor was isolated from a man aged 18 to 29 in good health and CMV-seropositive. The CDR3 spells CASSLRREQYKGYTF. CDR3 sequence (DNA): TGTGCCAGCAGTTTAAGGAGGGAACAATATAAAGGCTACACCTTC.